This is a list of T cell receptor beta chains from one sample in a study of human T cells and chemical hapten exposure. One entry per CDR3 protein results from TCRdb running MiXCR on the RACE reads. Of 35,000 to 40,000 distinct CDR3 sequences listed, around 12% are singletons. The source material was whole blood, sampled in connection with sensitization to the hapten diphenylcyclopropenone (DPC). Receptors were obtained from a woman between 40 and 55 years old with alopecia areata. Some clones in this sample may be carry-over from other donors' samples. Both conserved end residues are part of each CDR3. A D gene is named only where the DNA matches it firmly.

13 | TRBV10-3 | - | CAISEYHTGELFF
14 | TRBV29-1 | - | CSVDGGKVTGELFF
15 | TRBV4-1 | - | CASSQDGIPAEGQFF
14 | TRBV6-4 | TRBD1 | CASSPGTEDSPLHF
12 | TRBV27 | - | CASSFGRAEQYF
14 | TRBV3-1 | - | CASSQEGGNEKLFF
13 | TRBV6-2/TRBV6-3 | - | CASSTEGDQPQHF
16 | TRBV5-5 | - | CASSLGAGQLNTEAFF
15 | TRBV9 | - | CASSPALSSQETQYF
11 | TRBV28 | - | CASGRRWVAFF
11 | TRBV30 | - | CAWSFTGELFF
13 | TRBV18 | - | CASSPRPVDTQYF
12 | TRBV12-3/TRBV12-4 | - | CASSTRTGTQYF
11 | TRBV27 | - | CARQDNTEAFF
13 | TRBV6-5 | - | CASRGDTTYEQYF
16 | TRBV3-1 | TRBD1 | CASSPPGQVNTGELFF
15 | TRBV6-6 | - | CASSTQADSNQPQHF
14 | TRBV7-2 | - | CASSQRAGRTEAFF
15 | TRBV28 | TRBD1 | CASRPNVGTARGYTF
17 | TRBV5-1 | TRBD1 | CASSLRTGTGMNTEAFF
12 | TRBV29-1 | TRBD1 | CSVGQGWAEAFF
15 | TRBV13 | - | CASSLNPTRGTEAFF
14 | TRBV14 | - | CASSNTGSWETQYF
16 | TRBV7-7 | TRBD2 | CASSLGRTVGGETQYF
12 | TRBV29-1 | - | CSGRMSGTEAFF
13 | TRBV6-2/TRBV6-3 | - | CASSAVTSYEQYF
15 | TRBV7-2 | TRBD1 | CASSLIQGVGNEQFF
15 | TRBV6-2/TRBV6-3 | - | CASSPGGGSNQPQHF
13 | TRBV29-1 | - | CSVKDPSTGELFF
15 | TRBV20-1 | TRBD1 | CSARDLQDRGNEQFF
15 | TRBV2 | TRBD1 | CASSRQGLPSYEQYF
16 | TRBV12-3/TRBV12-4 | TRBD2 | CASSLIAGPTSDTQYF
14 | TRBV6-4 | - | CASSTDSTNEKLFF
16 | TRBV9 | TRBD1 | CASSVGGTGVNTEAFF
18 | TRBV4-2 | TRBD2 | CASSQEPLLAGVSYEQYF
16 | TRBV7-9 | - | CASSFGDGVSSYEQYF
16 | TRBV28 | - | CASSLTGGGATGELFF